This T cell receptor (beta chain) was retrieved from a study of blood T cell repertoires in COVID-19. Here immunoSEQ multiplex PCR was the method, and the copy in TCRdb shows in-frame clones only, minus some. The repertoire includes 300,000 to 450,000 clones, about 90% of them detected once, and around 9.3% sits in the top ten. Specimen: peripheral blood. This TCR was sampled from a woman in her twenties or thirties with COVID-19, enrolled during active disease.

In DNA form, the CDR3 reads TGTGCCAGCAGCTTAGTACAGGTCAATCAGCCCCAGCATTTT. It translates to CASSLVQVNQPQHF. The J gene is TRBJ1-5, the V gene TRBV11-2, with D possibly TRBD1 on 5 matching bases. The CDR3 covers 14 residues. V was trimmed by 1 base and J by 3 bases, leaving 7 bases between them. The germline V gene encodes CDR1 SGHAT and CDR2 FQNNGV.